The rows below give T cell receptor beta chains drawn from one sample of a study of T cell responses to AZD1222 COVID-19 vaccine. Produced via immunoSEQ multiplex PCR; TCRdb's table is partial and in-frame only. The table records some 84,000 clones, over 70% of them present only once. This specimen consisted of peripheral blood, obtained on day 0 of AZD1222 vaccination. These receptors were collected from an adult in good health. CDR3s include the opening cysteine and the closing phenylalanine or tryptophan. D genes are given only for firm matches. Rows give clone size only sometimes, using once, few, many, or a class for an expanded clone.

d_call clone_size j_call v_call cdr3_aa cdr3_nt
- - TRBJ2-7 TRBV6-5 CASSYTRQTYEQYF TGTGCCAGCAGTTACACTCGCCAAACCTACGAGCAGTACTTC
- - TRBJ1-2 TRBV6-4 CASITRPYGYTF TGTGCCAGCATCACCCGCCCCTATGGCTACACCTTC
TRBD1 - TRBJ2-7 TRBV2 CASSGQGLDEQYF TGTGCCAGCAGCGGACAGGGTTTGGACGAGCAGTACTTC
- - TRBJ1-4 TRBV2 CASSWGGYRAADNEKLFF TGTGCCAGCAGTTGGGGGGGTTACAGGGCCGCGGATAATGAAAAACTGTTTTTT
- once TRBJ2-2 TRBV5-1 CASSVAATNTGELFF TGCGCCAGCAGCGTCGCAGCGACGAACACCGGGGAGCTGTTTTTT
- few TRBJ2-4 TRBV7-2 CASSQALGVVKNIQYF TGTGCCAGCAGCCAGGCGTTGGGGGTGGTAAAAAACATTCAGTACTTC
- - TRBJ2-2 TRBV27 CASGPYLPRELFF TGTGCCAGCGGTCCCTATTTACCCCGGGAGCTGTTTTTT
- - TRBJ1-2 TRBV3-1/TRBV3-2 CASSQRTANYGYTF TGTGCCAGCAGCCAACGGACGGCTAACTATGGCTACACCTTC
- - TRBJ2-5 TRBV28 CASRDPNLETQYF TGTGCCAGCAGGGACCCTAACCTCGAGACCCAGTACTTC
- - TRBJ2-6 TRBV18 CASSAQGGANVLTF TGTGCCAGCTCAGCACAAGGCGGGGCCAACGTCCTGACTTTC
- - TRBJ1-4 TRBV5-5 CASVDTGSRFEKLFF TGTGCCAGCGTTGATACCGGGTCCCGTTTTGAAAAACTGTTTTTT
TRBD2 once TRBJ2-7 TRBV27 CASSFGGGTYEQYF TGTGCCAGCAGTTTCGGGGGGGGAACCTACGAGCAGTACTTC
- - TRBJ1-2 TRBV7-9 CASSPKDQGRNYGYTF TGTGCCAGCAGCCCCAAGGATCAGGGGAGGAACTATGGCTACACCTTC